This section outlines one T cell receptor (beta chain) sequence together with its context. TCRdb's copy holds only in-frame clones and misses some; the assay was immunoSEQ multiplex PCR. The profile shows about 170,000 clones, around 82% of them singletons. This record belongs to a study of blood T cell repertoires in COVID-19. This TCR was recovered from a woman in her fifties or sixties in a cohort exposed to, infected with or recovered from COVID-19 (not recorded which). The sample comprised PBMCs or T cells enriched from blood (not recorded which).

The CDR3 bases are TGCGCCAGCAGCCCCTTGGAACAGGCTCGACTGTTTTTT. The encoded protein is CASSPLEQARLFF. The chain combines TRBV5-1 with TRBJ1-4; D may be TRBD1 (5 bases). V shed 4 bases and J shed 13 bases, with 17 bases lying between them. The CDR3 covers 13 residues. The germline V gene has CDR1 SGHRS and CDR2 YFSETQ.